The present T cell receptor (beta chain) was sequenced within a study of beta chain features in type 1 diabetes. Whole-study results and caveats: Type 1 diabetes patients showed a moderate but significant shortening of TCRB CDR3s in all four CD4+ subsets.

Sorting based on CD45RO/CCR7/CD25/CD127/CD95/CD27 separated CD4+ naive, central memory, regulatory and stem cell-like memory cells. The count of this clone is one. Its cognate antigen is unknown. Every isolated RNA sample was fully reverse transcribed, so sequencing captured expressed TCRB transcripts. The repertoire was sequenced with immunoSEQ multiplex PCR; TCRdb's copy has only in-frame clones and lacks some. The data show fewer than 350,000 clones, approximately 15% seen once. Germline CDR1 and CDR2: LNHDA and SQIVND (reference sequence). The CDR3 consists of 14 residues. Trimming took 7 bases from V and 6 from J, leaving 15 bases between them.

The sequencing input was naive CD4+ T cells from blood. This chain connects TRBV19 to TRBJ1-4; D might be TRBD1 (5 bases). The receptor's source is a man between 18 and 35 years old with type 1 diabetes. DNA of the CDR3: TGTGCCAGTAACGACGCAGGGAGGGATGAAAAACTGTTTTTT. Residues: CASNDAGRDEKLFF.